The 3 T cell receptor beta chains presented below share a single source sample, sequenced in a study of PD-L1 blockade in urothelial cancer. The time point here: peripheral blood 6 weeks after treatment start. The data were produced by immunoSEQ multiplex PCR, yet TCRdb's version contains in-frame clones alone and is incomplete. The profile shows 31,000 or so clones, roughly 87% of them singletons. Sequencing was performed on PBMCs, taken around atezolizumab (anti-PD-L1) treatment. These receptors were taken from a man older than 75 with urothelial cancer.

A few counts support this clone. V is TRBV6-5 and J is TRBJ2-2; 8 positions match TRBD2. The CDR3 is 13 residues long. Germline loops: CDR1 MNHEY, CDR2 SVGAGI. After removal of 2 bases from V and 10 bases from J, the junction contained 3 bases not matched to a gene. CDR3 amino acids: CASSYALAEELFF. DNA of the CDR3: TGTGCCAGCAGTTACGCACTAGCGGAGGAGCTGTTTTTT.

The V call is TRBV6-5, the J call TRBJ2-1; 8 nucleotides align to TRBD2. V shed 6 bases, J shed 8 bases, and the junction held 6 bases outside the gene matches. CDR1 and CDR2 from the germline V gene are MNHEY and SVGAGI. The CDR3 length is 13 residues. For the CDR3, the DNA is TGTGCCAGCAGCAGGACTAGCCGTGATGAGCAGTTCTTC. It translates to CASSRTSRDEQFF.

The J gene is TRBJ2-1, the V gene TRBV28; a weak D match, TRBD1 (5 bases). CDR3 length: 14 amino acids. Germline V lookup: CDR1 MDHEN, CDR2 SYDVKM. V was pared by 6 bases and J by 9 bases, with 18 bases between. As DNA, the CDR3 is TGTGCCAGCAGCCGTCCCAATCAGGGAAGTGAGCAGTTCTTC. Protein: CASSRPNQGSEQFF.